Below are 27 T cell receptor beta chains sequenced from a single sample in a study of blood T cell repertoires in COVID-19 (dated by TCRdb to the early 2020s). Libraries were prepared through the immunoSEQ multiplex PCR assay. In its TCRdb copy, this immuneACCESS table keeps in-frame sequences only and misses some clones. Where compared with another copy, unresolved V genes explain less than half of these, and the others have no known cause. The sample has 200,000 to 300,000 clones on record, 80% to 90% of them singletons. Roughly 1.9% of the sample is in the top ten clones. What was sequenced was peripheral blood. Receptors originate from a man aged 30-40 years with active or convalescent COVID-19.

The V gene is TRBV4-1, the J gene TRBJ2-3; 11 nucleotides line up with TRBD2. This CDR3 has 16 amino acids. V shed 3 bases and J 1 base; nucleotides not matched to a gene: 3. Germline V gene lookup returns CDR1 MGHRA and CDR2 YSYEKL. The CDR3: CASSQATSGGTDTQYF. CDR3 DNA: TGCGCCAGCAGCCAGGCGACTAGCGGGGGCACAGATACGCAGTATTTT.

The chain combines TRBV9 with TRBJ2-3, with D possibly matching TRBD1 (6 bases). CDR3 length: 15 residues. Trimming left V 0 bases short and J 3 bases short, with 11 bases between. Germline CDR1 reads SGDLS; CDR2 reads YYNGEE. CDR3 nucleotides: TGTGCCAGCAGCGTAGTGGGGGCCCCGACAGATACGCAGTATTTT. Its translation: CASSVVGAPTDTQYF.

The CDR3 DNA follows: TGTGCCAGCAGTGAGCAGGGGAGGGTGAACACTGAAGCTTTCTTT. Encoded protein: CASSEQGRVNTEAFF. V and J are TRBV6-1 and TRBJ1-1; the D gene is possibly TRBD1 (6 bases). The germline V and J ends were trimmed by 3 bases and 0 bases, with 11 bases remaining between them. Germline CDR1 MNHNS, CDR2 SASEGT. The CDR3 extends over 15 amino acids.

This clone was seen once. The V gene is TRBV19, the J gene TRBJ1-2; D perhaps matches TRBD1 (6 bases). Per the germline V gene, CDR1 is LNHDA and CDR2 is SQIVND (reference sequence). CDR3 length equals 16 residues. V dropped 8 bases and J dropped 3 bases, with 22 bases sitting between them. The CDR3 region is CASEGYRVAPDYGYTF. The CDR3 DNA sequence: TGTGCCAGTGAAGGATACAGGGTTGCCCCCGACTATGGCTACACCTTC.

As DNA, the CDR3 is TGTGCCAGTAGTATTTGGGGGACAGGGGCCCAAGAGACCCAGTACTTC. It yields the protein CASSIWGTGAQETQYF. V and J are TRBV19 and TRBJ2-5; TRBD1 aligns across 10 bases. The germline CDR1 and CDR2 sequences are LNHDA and SQIVND (reference sequence). This CDR3 spans 16 amino acids. J was trimmed by 1 base and V by 3 bases; bases with no gene match: 5.

The V gene is TRBV6-6, the J gene TRBJ2-7; TRBD2 aligns across 8 bases. There are 16 residues in the CDR3. The ends lost 2 bases at V and 6 bases at J; junction bases unmatched: 12. The germline CDR1 and CDR2 sequences are MNHNY and SVGAGI (reference sequence). The CDR3 sequence: CASSYLSGPGGGEQYF. The CDR3 DNA reads TGTGCCAGCAGTTACCTCTCGGGACCGGGGGGGGGCGAGCAGTACTTC.

The CDR3 nucleotides are TGTGCCAGCAGCACCGGGACAGGCCTTAAAGAAGAGACCCAGTACTTC. It encodes CASSTGTGLKEETQYF. This chain links TRBV9 with TRBJ2-5; 8 nucleotides line up with TRBD1. The V segment lost 4 bases and the J segment 3 bases; nucleotides outside the gene matches: 11. Germline-derived CDR1 and CDR2 are SGDLS and YYNGEE. This CDR3 region has 16 residues.

The rearrangement uses TRBV6-1 and TRBJ2-1, with D maybe TRBD2 (5 bases). V dropped 1 base and J dropped 0 bases, with 13 bases sitting between them. The CDR3 covers 17 residues. Germline CDR1 and CDR2: MNHNS and SASEGT. The CDR3 reads CASSEGGVTSSYNEQFF. DNA for the CDR3: TGTGCCAGCAGTGAAGGGGGTGTCACTAGCTCCTACAATGAGCAGTTCTTC.

The chain uses TRBV6-5 and TRBJ1-1, with TRBD1 matching over 7 bases. The V gene's germline CDR1 is MNHEY and CDR2 SVGAGI. This CDR3 has 14 amino acids. V dropped 6 bases and J dropped 2; count of bases not matched to a gene: 6. For the CDR3, the DNA is TGTGCCAGCAGGACGACAGGGTTAAACACTGAAGCTTTCTTT. This codes for CASRTTGLNTEAFF.

The chain has TRBV2 and TRBJ1-1, with 7 bases identical to TRBD1. In germline, CDR1 is SNHLY, CDR2 FYNNEI. V lost 4 bases and J lost 0; bases outside the gene matches: 23. This CDR3 is built from 21 residues. CDR3 bases: TGTGCCAGCAGTGCCAAGATCCCCGGGACAGTGGGGGAGGTCATGAACACTGAAGCTTTCTTT. The encoded protein is CASSAKIPGTVGEVMNTEAFF.

The genes are TRBV5-5 and TRBJ2-6, with D hard to call. V was pared by 0 bases and J by 0 bases, with 4 bases between. The V gene's germline CDR1 is SGHKS and CDR2 YYEKEE (reference sequence). This CDR3 spans 15 amino acids. CDR3 in DNA: TGTGCCAGCAGCTTGGTAGTCTCTGGGGCCAACGTCCTGACTTTC. It is translated as CASSLVVSGANVLTF. Full variable domain (missing parts from reference TRBV5-5 and TRBJ2-6): DAGVTQSPTHLIKTRGQQVTLRCSPISGHKSVSWYQQVLGQGPQFIFQYYEKEERGRGNFPDRFSARQFPNYSSELNVNALLLGDSALYLCASSLVVSGANVLTFGAGSRLTVL.

The chain couples TRBV5-1 to TRBJ2-3; TRBD1 agrees at 7 bases. V lost 6 bases to trimming and J lost 0 bases; unmatched junction nucleotides: 10. Germline values: CDR1 SGHRS, CDR2 YFSETQ. The CDR3 sequence is 16 residues long. CDR3 in amino acids: CASTNLDRDSTDTQYF. The CDR3 nucleotides are TGCGCCAGCACTAACCTCGACAGGGATAGCACAGATACGCAGTATTTT. The full variable domain, completed using reference TRBV5-1 and TRBJ2-3, is KAGVTQTPRYLIKTRGQQVTLSCSPISGHRSVSWYQQTPGQGLQFLFEYFSETQRNKGNFPGRFSGRQFSNSRSEMNVSTLELGDSALYLCASTNLDRDSTDTQYFGPGTRLTVL.

The chain combines TRBV25-1 with TRBJ2-3; TRBD2 matches 7 bases. Germline CDR1 is MGHDK and CDR2 is SYGVNS. Trimming removed 6 bases from V and 1 base from J; junction bases left unmatched: 4. The CDR3 sequence is 14 residues long. CDR3 DNA: TGTGCCAGCAGCCGGGGGGAAGGCACAGATACGCAGTATTTT. Amino acid sequence: CASSRGEGTDTQYF.

The chain uses TRBV4-3 and TRBJ2-7; D is perhaps TRBD2 (5 bases). Germline V gene data show CDR1 as LGHNA and CDR2 as YSLEER. V was cut by 1 base and J by 2 bases, with 15 bases left in between. The CDR3 extends over 16 amino acids. The CDR3 DNA reads as TGCGCCAGCAGCCAAGCACCGGTAACGACTACCTACGAGCAGTACTTC. Amino acid sequence: CASSQAPVTTTYEQYF.

The chain couples TRBV11-2 to TRBJ1-2; the D is unclear. Per germline, CDR1 SGHAT and CDR2 FQNNGV. Trimming took off 2 bases at V and 0 bases at J, with 13 bases between the two ends. CDR3 length equals 16 residues. The CDR3 DNA reads TGTGCCAGCAGCTTAACGGGCGGGAAAACTAACTATGGCTACACCTTC. Amino acid sequence: CASSLTGGKTNYGYTF.

The gene calls are TRBV4-1 and TRBJ2-2, with D possibly TRBD2 on 5 matching bases. The CDR3 sequence is 17 residues long. Per the germline V gene, CDR1 is MGHRA and CDR2 is YSYEKL. V dropped 2 bases and J dropped 1 base, with 14 bases sitting between them. For the CDR3, the DNA is TGCGCCAGCAGCCAATTGGGAACTAGGCTGAACACCGGGGAGCTGTTTTTT. Translated: CASSQLGTRLNTGELFF.

The J gene is TRBJ2-3, the V gene TRBV4-3; 16 bases fit TRBD2. Germline V gives CDR1 LGHNA, CDR2 YSLEER. The trim removed 3 bases at V and 4 bases at J, leaving 10 bases unmatched. This CDR3 spans 19 amino acids. CDR3 bases: TGCGCCAGCAGCCAGGAACCCGGGACTAGCGGGGGGGCTCCAGATACGCAGTATTTT. This gives the protein CASSQEPGTSGGAPDTQYF.

V and J are TRBV9 and TRBJ1-1; no clear D. V shed 0 bases and J shed 0 bases, with 9 bases lying between them. CDR1 is SGDLS, CDR2 YYNGEE, per germline. The CDR3 runs to 15 residues. This CDR3 is CASSVDSIMNTEAFF. In DNA form, the CDR3 reads TGTGCCAGCAGCGTAGATAGCATAATGAACACTGAAGCTTTCTTT.

The chain joins TRBV9 to TRBJ1-6; 7 positions match TRBD1. The V gene end was trimmed by 3 bases and the J gene end by 7 bases; junction bases not matched to a gene: 10. Germline V gene data show CDR1 as SGDLS and CDR2 as YYNGEE. The CDR3 spans 16 residues. DNA of the CDR3: TGTGCCAGCAGCGCCTCCAGGGGGTACGGAAATTCACCCCTCCACTTT. It yields the protein CASSASRGYGNSPLHF.

The chain is built from TRBV4-2 and TRBJ1-1; D is ambiguous. CDR3 length: 14 amino acids. V gave up 1 base and J gave up 1 base, with 7 bases separating them. CDR1 and CDR2 (germline): LGHNA, YNFKEQ. The CDR3: CASSQVPGNTEAFF. The CDR3 DNA reads as TGTGCCAGCAGCCAAGTTCCAGGGAACACTGAAGCTTTCTTT.

This chain connects TRBV2 to TRBJ2-1; 7 nucleotides match TRBD1. Looked up from germline, CDR1 is SNHLY and CDR2 is FYNNEI. The CDR3 has 13 amino acids. The J segment lost 3 bases and the V segment lost 4 bases, leaving 0 bases of the junction unmatched. The CDR3 reads CASSGQGYNEQFF. The CDR3 region has the DNA TGTGCCAGCAGTGGACAGGGCTACAATGAGCAGTTCTTC.

The rearrangement uses TRBV13 and TRBJ1-1; 8 nucleotides agree with TRBD1. The CDR3 extends over 12 amino acids. Germline CDR1 reads PRHDT; CDR2 reads FYEKMQ (reference sequence). Trimming at V came to 0 bases and at J to 11 bases, leaving 2 bases not matched to a gene. CDR3: CASSLGRQGAFF. The CDR3 DNA reads as TGTGCCAGCAGCTTAGGTAGACAGGGGGCTTTCTTT.

This clone was seen only a few times. The CDR3 protein is CASSLNSRTSVRETQYF. CDR3 DNA sequence: TGTGCCAGCAGCTTGAATAGCCGGACTAGCGTGAGGGAGACCCAGTACTTC. V usage is TRBV5-4 and J usage is TRBJ2-5, with 9 bases aligning to TRBD2. The germline V gene has CDR1 SGHNT and CDR2 YYREEE (reference sequence). V dropped 1 base and J dropped 5; count of bases not matched to a gene: 12. This CDR3 spans 17 amino acids.

The V and J genes are TRBV28 and TRBJ1-5; D gene unclear. The germline gives CDR1 MDHEN, CDR2 SYDVKM. V was pared by 3 bases and J by 2 bases, with 8 bases between. This CDR3 has 14 amino acids. The CDR3 protein is CASSLGRGNQPQHF. CDR3 DNA sequence: TGTGCCAGCAGTTTGGGGAGGGGCAATCAGCCCCAGCATTTT.

The chain carries TRBV4-3 and TRBJ2-5, with D uncertain. The CDR3 is 13 amino acids. Deletions cut 5 bases from V and 5 bases from J, with 12 bases between. Germline CDR1 and CDR2: LGHNA and YSLEER. As DNA, the CDR3 is TGCGCCAGCAGCGGGCGAAGTGGGGAGACCCAGTACTTC. This sequence encodes CASSGRSGETQYF.

The gene calls are TRBV10-1 and TRBJ2-7; D is possibly TRBD2 (5 bases). The CDR3 spans 13 residues. V was cut by 4 bases and J by 7 bases, with 14 bases left in between. Germline V gene data show CDR1 as WNHNN and CDR2 as SYGVQD (reference sequence). CDR3 in DNA: TGCGCCAGCAGTGTTGATACCTCGGGGGAGCAGTACTTC. Encoded protein: CASSVDTSGEQYF.

In this sample, this clone turned up once. The CDR3 spells CASRLQGAGFYGYTF. The CDR3 nucleotides read TGTGCCAGCAGACTACAGGGGGCAGGTTTCTATGGCTACACCTTC. This chain uses TRBV4-2 with TRBJ1-2, with 9 bases identical to TRBD1. CDR1 is LGHNA and CDR2 is YNFKEQ in the germline V gene. This CDR3 contains 15 residues. After removal of 6 bases from V and 4 bases from J, the junction contained 9 bases not matched to a gene.